This is a list of T cell receptor beta chains from one sample in a study of cytomegalovirus exposure and HLA in healthy donors. Some clones are missing from TCRdb's copy, which holds only in-frame ones; the method was immunoSEQ multiplex PCR. The sample shows around 100,000 clones, roughly 69% of them seen only once. Sequencing input: PBMCs. These receptors were collected from a man aged 50-59 years in good health and CMV-seropositive. CDR3s include the opening cysteine and the closing phenylalanine or tryptophan. The D gene is left open where the match is weak. A clone size is listed for some rows: how often the clone was seen (once, few, many), or a class if it is expanded.

J: TRBJ2-6; D: TRBD2; size: once; V: TRBV19; length: 17; CDR3: CASSIGGLGTGANGLTF
J: TRBJ2-1; D: TRBD2; size: NA; V: TRBV10-3; length: 20; CDR3: CAISESLAGHGVGTYNEQFF
J: TRBJ1-1; D: TRBD1; size: few; V: TRBV9; length: 14; CDR3: CASSPQGGNTEAFF
J: TRBJ1-3; D: TRBD1; size: NA; V: TRBV19; length: 17; CDR3: CASSIVTFGTAGNTIYF
J: TRBJ2-7; D: TRBD2; size: NA; V: TRBV5-5; length: 15; CDR3: CASSLISGGTYEQYF
J: TRBJ2-1; D: NA; size: NA; V: TRBV7-6; length: 16; CDR3: CASSLGAGESYNEQFF
J: TRBJ1-2; D: NA; size: NA; V: TRBV5-1; length: 15; CDR3: CASSLEGRAESGYTF
J: TRBJ1-1; D: NA; size: NA; V: TRBV6-5; length: 13; CDR3: CASSRNMNTEAFF
J: TRBJ1-2; D: NA; size: NA; V: TRBV7-9; length: 15; CDR3: CASSRPLTDNYGYTF
J: TRBJ1-5; D: NA; size: few; V: TRBV27; length: 15; CDR3: CASSLAGYSNQPQHF
J: TRBJ2-3; D: TRBD2; size: NA; V: TRBV5-4; length: 16; CDR3: CASSLGLAGSTDTQYF
J: TRBJ2-7; D: TRBD2; size: NA; V: TRBV18; length: 16; CDR3: CASSGLAGSSSYEQYF
J: TRBJ2-1; D: NA; size: NA; V: TRBV5-6; length: 15; CDR3: CASSLFETSNNEQFF
J: TRBJ1-1; D: TRBD1; size: NA; V: TRBV29-1; length: 12; CDR3: CSGRQGQTEAFF
J: TRBJ2-5; D: NA; size: NA; V: TRBV11-2; length: 14; CDR3: CASSLELSQETQYF
J: TRBJ1-4; D: NA; size: NA; V: TRBV11-2; length: 13; CDR3: CASSTGTKEKLFF
J: TRBJ2-5; D: NA; size: NA; V: TRBV4-1; length: 14; CDR3: CASSQGGLQETQYF
J: TRBJ2-5; D: TRBD2; size: NA; V: TRBV6-5; length: 14; CDR3: CASSSGAGGETQYF
J: TRBJ2-5; D: TRBD2; size: NA; V: TRBV10-2; length: 16; CDR3: CASSEFLAGVQETQYF
J: TRBJ2-2; D: TRBD2; size: NA; V: TRBV7-6; length: 18; CDR3: CASSRTGTSGGAAGELFF
J: TRBJ2-5; D: TRBD2; size: NA; V: TRBV9; length: 15; CDR3: CASSSLAGGVTEQYF
J: TRBJ1-2; D: NA; size: NA; V: TRBV27; length: 14; CDR3: CASTREAGGYGYTF
J: TRBJ1-2; D: TRBD1; size: few; V: TRBV7-2; length: 13; CDR3: CASSSQGSHGYTF
J: TRBJ1-2; D: NA; size: NA; V: TRBV6-1; length: 11; CDR3: CASISNYGYTF
J: TRBJ2-3; D: NA; size: once; V: TRBV25-1; length: 16; CDR3: CASSQGLRLVIDTQYF
J: TRBJ2-3; D: TRBD1; size: NA; V: TRBV7-9; length: 16; CDR3: CASSSSRDRSIDTQYF
J: TRBJ2-7; D: NA; size: once; V: TRBV1; length: 17; CDR3: CTSSQLFLLAGAYEQYF
J: TRBJ2-5; D: NA; size: once; V: TRBV7-2; length: 15; CDR3: CASSLGGENQETQYF
J: TRBJ1-1; D: NA; size: few; V: TRBV2; length: 12; CDR3: CASSVEDTEAFF
J: TRBJ1-1; D: NA; size: once; V: TRBV30; length: 14; CDR3: CAWSVRLRGTEAFF
J: TRBJ1-6; D: NA; size: NA; V: TRBV6-1; length: 15; CDR3: CASTKGVLDNSPLHF
J: TRBJ2-2; D: NA; size: NA; V: TRBV5-1; length: 16; CDR3: CASSFDGGRETGELFF
J: TRBJ2-5; D: TRBD2; size: NA; V: TRBV27; length: 16; CDR3: CASSPLSGPLQETQYF
J: TRBJ2-3; D: TRBD1; size: NA; V: TRBV7-6; length: 14; CDR3: CASSLQQQGNTQYF
J: TRBJ2-7; D: NA; size: NA; V: TRBV15; length: 12; CDR3: CATSPLEGEQYF
J: TRBJ1-2; D: TRBD1; size: few; V: TRBV18; length: 15; CDR3: CASSPGQGFNYGYTF
J: TRBJ2-3; D: NA; size: NA; V: TRBV9; length: 16; CDR3: CASSVEGGGQADTQYF
J: TRBJ1-2; D: NA; size: NA; V: TRBV2; length: 14; CDR3: CASKRQDLNYGYTF
J: TRBJ1-2; D: TRBD1; size: NA; V: TRBV4-1; length: 15; CDR3: CASSLNRGTNYGYTF
J: TRBJ2-1; D: TRBD2; size: NA; V: TRBV25-1; length: 17; CDR3: CASSEIKPGLGGNEQFF
J: TRBJ2-2; D: NA; size: once; V: TRBV6-1; length: 15; CDR3: CASAIPGGNTGELFF
J: TRBJ2-5; D: TRBD1; size: few; V: TRBV5-4; length: 14; CDR3: CASSLDRGIETQYF
J: TRBJ2-7; D: TRBD1; size: NA; V: TRBV9; length: 14; CDR3: CASSLSTGLYEQYF
J: TRBJ2-5; D: TRBD2; size: once; V: TRBV9; length: 14; CDR3: CASSISSGQEAQYF
J: TRBJ2-3; D: TRBD2; size: NA; V: TRBV2; length: 15; CDR3: CASRATSGGADTQYF
J: TRBJ2-3; D: TRBD2; size: NA; V: TRBV5-1; length: 16; CDR3: CASSPDTRTGTNTQYF
J: TRBJ2-2; D: TRBD1; size: NA; V: TRBV27; length: 18; CDR3: CASTPEINRGRSTGELFF
J: TRBJ2-3; D: NA; size: NA; V: TRBV5-8; length: 15; CDR3: CASSTEGVGADTQYF
J: TRBJ2-7; D: TRBD1; size: NA; V: TRBV2; length: 12; CDR3: CASRGTGDGQYF
J: TRBJ1-1; D: NA; size: few; V: TRBV19; length: 13; CDR3: CASSPKGGAEAFF
J: TRBJ2-5; D: TRBD2; size: NA; V: TRBV6-1; length: 14; CDR3: CASRASAGGETQYF
J: TRBJ1-1; D: NA; size: NA; V: TRBV5-4; length: 13; CDR3: CASSLPGSTEAFF
J: TRBJ2-1; D: TRBD2; size: NA; V: TRBV6-1; length: 15; CDR3: CASSGQRGGSNEQFF
J: TRBJ1-2; D: TRBD1; size: few; V: TRBV7-9; length: 16; CDR3: CASSPPGQGFVYGYTF
J: TRBJ2-2; D: NA; size: NA; V: TRBV14; length: 14; CDR3: CASSQNRDTGELFF
J: TRBJ2-1; D: NA; size: NA; V: TRBV19; length: 16; CDR3: CASTAQRGPLYNEQFF
J: TRBJ2-7; D: TRBD2; size: NA; V: TRBV6-1; length: 15; CDR3: CASSFVAGGSYEQYF
J: TRBJ2-3; D: NA; size: NA; V: TRBV19; length: 14; CDR3: CASSTSESTDTQYF
J: TRBJ1-2; D: TRBD1; size: once; V: TRBV19; length: 15; CDR3: CASSIMRQGASGYTF
J: TRBJ2-4; D: TRBD1; size: once; V: TRBV7-2; length: 12; CDR3: CASSLTGRIQYF